This T cell receptor (beta chain) came from a study of blood T cell repertoires in COVID-19. Produced via immunoSEQ multiplex PCR; TCRdb's table is partial and in-frame only. The table records more than 200,000 clones, approximately 88% of them present only once. V shed 7 bases, J shed 3 bases, and the junction held 8 bases outside the gene matches. This CDR3 is 14 amino acids long. Germline loops: CDR1 LNHDA, CDR2 SQIVND (reference sequence). Specimen: PBMCs or T cells enriched from blood (not recorded which). The receptor was isolated from a woman in her twenties or thirties who had been exposed to COVID-19. The genes are TRBV19 and TRBJ1-1, with TRBD1 matching over 7 bases. The CDR3 region has the DNA TGTGCCAGTACCGGAACAGGGGAATACACTGAAGCTTTCTTT. Translation gives CASTGTGEYTEAFF.